The T cell receptor (beta chain) described here comes from a study of early T cells in non-severe SARS-CoV-2 infection. Study-level background: RNA in bulk from unsorted whole blood was sequenced, and chains were unpaired.

Study-level findings and limits: Lookups in VDJdb leaned toward anti-spike CD8 responses and missed private and CD4 specificities.

This CDR3 is 16 amino acids long. V shed 6 bases and J shed 0 bases, with 15 bases lying between them. Germline loops: CDR1 MRHNA, CDR2 SNTAGT. Researchers attached unique molecular identifiers to individual cDNA molecules. MiXCR, run by TCRdb on the 5' RACE reads, gives a single entry per CDR3 protein. The sample lists around 70,000 distinct CDR3 sequences, about a tenth occurring once. Of note for this clonotype: What it recognizes is unknown.

The chain employs TRBV6-4 and TRBJ2-1; D is undetermined. The receptor was derived from an adult who was a healthcare worker with PCR-confirmed SARS-CoV-2 infection or an uninfected control (not recorded which). The sequenced sample was whole blood. CDR3 in amino acids: CASSQLSTSSYNEQFF. As DNA, the CDR3 is TGTGCCAGCAGCCAACTTTCCACAAGCTCCTACAATGAGCAGTTCTTC.